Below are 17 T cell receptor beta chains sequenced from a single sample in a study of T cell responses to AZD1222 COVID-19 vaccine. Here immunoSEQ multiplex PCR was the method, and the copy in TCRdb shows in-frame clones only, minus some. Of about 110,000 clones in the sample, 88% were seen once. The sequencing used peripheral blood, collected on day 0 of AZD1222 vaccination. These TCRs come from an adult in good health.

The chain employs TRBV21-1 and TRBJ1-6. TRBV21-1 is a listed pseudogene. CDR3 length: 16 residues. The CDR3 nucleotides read TGTGCCAGCAGCCCTACGCTTTCCCCCGATAATTCACCCCTCCACTTT. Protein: CASSPTLSPDNSPLHF.

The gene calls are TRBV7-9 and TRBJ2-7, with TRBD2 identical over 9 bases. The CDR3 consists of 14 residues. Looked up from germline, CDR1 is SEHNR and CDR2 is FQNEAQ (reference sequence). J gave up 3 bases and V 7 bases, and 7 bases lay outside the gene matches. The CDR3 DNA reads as TGTGCCAGCATCCCCGGGACTAGCATCTACGAGCAGTACTTC. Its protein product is CASIPGTSIYEQYF.

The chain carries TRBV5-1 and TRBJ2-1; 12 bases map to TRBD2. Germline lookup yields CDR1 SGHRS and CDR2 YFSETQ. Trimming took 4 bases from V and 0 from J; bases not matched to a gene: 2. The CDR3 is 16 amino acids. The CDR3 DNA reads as TGCGCCAGCAGCACGACTAGCGGGAGCTCCTACAATGAGCAGTTCTTC. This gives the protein CASSTTSGSSYNEQFF.

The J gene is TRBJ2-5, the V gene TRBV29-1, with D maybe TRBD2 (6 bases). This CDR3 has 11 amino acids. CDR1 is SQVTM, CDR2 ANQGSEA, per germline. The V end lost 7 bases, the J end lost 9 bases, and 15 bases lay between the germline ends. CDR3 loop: CSADSSGAQYF. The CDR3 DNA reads TGCAGCGCCGACTCGTCGGGGGCCCAGTACTTC.

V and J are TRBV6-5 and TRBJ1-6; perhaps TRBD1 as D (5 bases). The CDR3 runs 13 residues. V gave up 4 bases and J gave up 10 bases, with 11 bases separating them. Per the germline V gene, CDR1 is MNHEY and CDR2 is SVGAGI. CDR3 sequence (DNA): TGTGCCAGCAGTTCGACAGTGTCATCACCCCTCCACTTT. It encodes CASSSTVSSPLHF.

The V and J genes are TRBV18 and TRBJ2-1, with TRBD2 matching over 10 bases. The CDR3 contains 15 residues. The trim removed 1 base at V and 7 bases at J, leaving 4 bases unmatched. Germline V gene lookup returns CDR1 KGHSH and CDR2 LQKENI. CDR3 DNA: TGTGCCAGCTCACCACGAGCGGGAGGGCTAAATGAGCAGTTCTTC. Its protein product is CASSPRAGGLNEQFF.

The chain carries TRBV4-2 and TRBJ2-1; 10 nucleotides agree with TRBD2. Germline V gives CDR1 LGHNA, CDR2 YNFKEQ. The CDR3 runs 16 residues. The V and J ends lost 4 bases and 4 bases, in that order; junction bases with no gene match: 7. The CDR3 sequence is CASSPSETSGYNEQFF. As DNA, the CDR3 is TGTGCCAGCAGCCCGAGCGAGACTAGCGGGTACAATGAGCAGTTCTTC.

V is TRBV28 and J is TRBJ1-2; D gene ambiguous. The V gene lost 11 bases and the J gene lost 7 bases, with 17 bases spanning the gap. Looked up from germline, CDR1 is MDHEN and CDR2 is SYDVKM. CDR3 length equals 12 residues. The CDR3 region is CAGSGLRTGYTF. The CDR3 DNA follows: TGTGCCGGATCCGGGTTACGAACTGGCTACACCTTC.

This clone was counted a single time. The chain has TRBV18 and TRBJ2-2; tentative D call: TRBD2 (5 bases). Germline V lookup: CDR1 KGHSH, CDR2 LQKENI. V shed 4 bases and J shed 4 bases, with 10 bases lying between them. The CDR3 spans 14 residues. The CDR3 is CASSRGSGTGELFF. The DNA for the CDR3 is TGTGCCAGCTCACGAGGAAGCGGCACCGGGGAGCTGTTTTTT.

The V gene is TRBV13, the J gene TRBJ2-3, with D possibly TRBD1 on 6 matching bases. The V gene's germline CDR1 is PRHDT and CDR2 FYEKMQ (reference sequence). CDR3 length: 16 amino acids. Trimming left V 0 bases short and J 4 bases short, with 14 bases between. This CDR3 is CASSLGWGRGSDTQYF. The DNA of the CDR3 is TGTGCCAGCAGCTTAGGCTGGGGCAGGGGATCAGATACGCAGTATTTT.

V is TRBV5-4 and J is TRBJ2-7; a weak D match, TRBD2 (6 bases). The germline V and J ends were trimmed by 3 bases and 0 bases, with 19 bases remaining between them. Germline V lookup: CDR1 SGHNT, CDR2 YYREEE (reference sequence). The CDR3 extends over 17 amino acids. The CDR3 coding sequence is TGTGCCAGCAGCTCATCAGGACTATTAGGTTTCTCCTACGAGCAGTACTTC. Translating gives CASSSSGLLGFSYEQYF.

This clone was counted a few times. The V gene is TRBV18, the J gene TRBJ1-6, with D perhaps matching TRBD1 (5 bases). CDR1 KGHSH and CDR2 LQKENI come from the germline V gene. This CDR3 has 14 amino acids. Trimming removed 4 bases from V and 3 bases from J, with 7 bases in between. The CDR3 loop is CASSRDSYNSPLHF. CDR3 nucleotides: TGTGCCAGCTCACGCGACAGCTATAATTCACCCCTCCACTTT. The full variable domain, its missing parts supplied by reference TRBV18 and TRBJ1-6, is NAGVMQNPRHLVRRRGQEARLRCSPMKGHSHVYWYRQLPEEGLKFMVYLQKENIIDESGMPKERFSAEFPKEGPSILRIQQVVRGDSAAYFCASSRDSYNSPLHFGNGTRLTVT.

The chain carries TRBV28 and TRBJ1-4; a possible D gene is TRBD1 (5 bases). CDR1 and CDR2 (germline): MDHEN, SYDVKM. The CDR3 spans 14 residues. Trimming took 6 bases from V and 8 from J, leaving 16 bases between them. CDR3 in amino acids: CASRTDKSNEKLFF. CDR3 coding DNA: TGTGCCAGCAGAACGGACAAAAGCAACGAAAAACTGTTTTTT.

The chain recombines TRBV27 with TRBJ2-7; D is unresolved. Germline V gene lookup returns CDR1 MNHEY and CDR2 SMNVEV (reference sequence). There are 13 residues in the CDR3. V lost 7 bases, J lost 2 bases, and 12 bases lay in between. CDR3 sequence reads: CASTGADTYEQYF. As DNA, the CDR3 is TGTGCCAGCACGGGCGCTGATACCTACGAGCAGTACTTC.

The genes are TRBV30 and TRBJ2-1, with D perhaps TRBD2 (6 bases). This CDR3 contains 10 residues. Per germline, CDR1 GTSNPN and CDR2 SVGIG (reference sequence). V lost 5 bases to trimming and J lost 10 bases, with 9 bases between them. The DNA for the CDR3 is TGTGCCTGGTCCCGGGGGGAGCAGTTCTTC. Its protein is CAWSRGEQFF. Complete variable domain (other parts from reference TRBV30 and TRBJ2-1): SQTIHQWPATLVQPVGSPLSLECTVEGTSNPNLYWYRQAAGRGLQLLFYSVGIGQISSEVPQNLSASRPQDRQFILSSKKLLLSDSGFYLCAWSRGEQFFGPGTRLTVL.

The CDR3 loop is CASSGGHGYTF. In DNA, the CDR3 is TGTGCCAGCAGCGGGGGGCATGGCTACACCTTC. The rearrangement joins TRBV6-5 to TRBJ1-2; perhaps TRBD1 as D (6 bases). Germline loops: CDR1 MNHEY, CDR2 SVGAGI. The CDR3 consists of 11 residues. V gave up 6 bases and J gave up 6 bases, with 8 bases separating them.

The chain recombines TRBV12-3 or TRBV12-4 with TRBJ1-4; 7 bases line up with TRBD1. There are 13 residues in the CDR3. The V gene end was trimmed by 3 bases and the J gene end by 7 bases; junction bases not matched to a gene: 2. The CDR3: CASSFNRGEKLFF. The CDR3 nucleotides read TGTGCCAGCAGTTTCAACAGGGGTGAAAAACTGTTTTTT.